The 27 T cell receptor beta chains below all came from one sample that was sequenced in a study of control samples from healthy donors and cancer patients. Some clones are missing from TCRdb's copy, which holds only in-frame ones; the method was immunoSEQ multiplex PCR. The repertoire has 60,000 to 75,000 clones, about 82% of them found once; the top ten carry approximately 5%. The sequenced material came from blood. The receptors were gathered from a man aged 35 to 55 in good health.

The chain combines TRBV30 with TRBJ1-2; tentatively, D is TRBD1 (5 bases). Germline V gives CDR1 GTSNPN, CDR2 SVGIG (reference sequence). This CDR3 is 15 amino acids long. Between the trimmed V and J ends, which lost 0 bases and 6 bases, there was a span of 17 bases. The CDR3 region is CAWSVGGQGEDGYTF. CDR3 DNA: TGTGCCTGGAGTGTTGGCGGGCAGGGTGAGGATGGCTACACCTTC.

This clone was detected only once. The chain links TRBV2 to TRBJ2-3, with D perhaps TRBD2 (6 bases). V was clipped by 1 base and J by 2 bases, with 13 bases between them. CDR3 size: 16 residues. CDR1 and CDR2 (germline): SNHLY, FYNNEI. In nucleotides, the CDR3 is TGTGCCAGCAGTGAAGGCCTAGCGAGAGACACAGATACGCAGTATTTT. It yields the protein CASSEGLARDTDTQYF.

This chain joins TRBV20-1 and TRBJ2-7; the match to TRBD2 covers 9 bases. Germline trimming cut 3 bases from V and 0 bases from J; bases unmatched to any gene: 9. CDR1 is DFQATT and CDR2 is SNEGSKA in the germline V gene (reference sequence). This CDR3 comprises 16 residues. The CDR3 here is CSASNLAGLLSYEQYF. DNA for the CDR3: TGCAGTGCTAGTAATCTAGCGGGGCTTCTCTCCTACGAGCAGTACTTC.

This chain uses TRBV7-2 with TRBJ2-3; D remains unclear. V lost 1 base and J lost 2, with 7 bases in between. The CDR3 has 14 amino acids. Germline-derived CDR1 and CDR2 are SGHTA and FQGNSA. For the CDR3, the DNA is TGTGCCAGCAGCTTAGTGGGCAACACAGATACGCAGTATTTT. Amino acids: CASSLVGNTDTQYF.

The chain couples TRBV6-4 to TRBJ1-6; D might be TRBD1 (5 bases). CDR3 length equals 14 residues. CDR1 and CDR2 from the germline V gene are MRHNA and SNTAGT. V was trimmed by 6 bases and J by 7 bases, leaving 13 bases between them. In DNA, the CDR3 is TGTGCCAGCAGAGCCGGGACGGCAAATTCACCCCTCCACTTT. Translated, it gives CASRAGTANSPLHF.

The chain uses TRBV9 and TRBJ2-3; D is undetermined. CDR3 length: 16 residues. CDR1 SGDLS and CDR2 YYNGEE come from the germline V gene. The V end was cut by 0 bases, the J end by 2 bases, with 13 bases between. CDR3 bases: TGTGCCAGCAGCGTAGCTAGGGCTCGGAACACAGATACGCAGTATTTT. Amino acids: CASSVARARNTDTQYF.

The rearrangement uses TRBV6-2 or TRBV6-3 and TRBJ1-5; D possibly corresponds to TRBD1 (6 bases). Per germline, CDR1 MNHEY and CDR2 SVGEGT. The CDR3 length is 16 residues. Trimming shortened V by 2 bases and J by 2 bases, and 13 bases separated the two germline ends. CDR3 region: CASSYAYPGGNQPQHF. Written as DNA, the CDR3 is TGTGCCAGCAGTTACGCTTACCCAGGGGGCAATCAGCCCCAGCATTTT.

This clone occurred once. The CDR3 spells CATRGGSGNTIYF. CDR3 nucleotide sequence: TGTGCCACCAGGGGCGGCTCTGGAAACACCATATATTTT. This sequence joins TRBV24-1 and TRBJ1-3; no firm D call. The germline gives CDR1 KGHDR, CDR2 SFDVKD. V lost 7 bases and J lost 0, with 6 bases in between. This CDR3 has 13 residues.

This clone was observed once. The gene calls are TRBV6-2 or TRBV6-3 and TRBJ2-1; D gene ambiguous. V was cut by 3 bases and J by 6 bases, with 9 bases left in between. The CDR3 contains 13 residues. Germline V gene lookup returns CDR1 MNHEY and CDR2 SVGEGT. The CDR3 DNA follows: TGTGCCAGCAGTTATGGGGTAGGCAATGAGCAGTTCTTC. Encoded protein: CASSYGVGNEQFF.

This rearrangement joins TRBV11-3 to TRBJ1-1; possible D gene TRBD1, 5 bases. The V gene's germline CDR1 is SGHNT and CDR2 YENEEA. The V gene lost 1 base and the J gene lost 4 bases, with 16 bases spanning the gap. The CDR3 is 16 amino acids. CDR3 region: CASSLVQGRGGTEAFF. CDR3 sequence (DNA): TGTGCCAGCAGCTTAGTCCAGGGAAGGGGAGGCACTGAAGCTTTCTTT.

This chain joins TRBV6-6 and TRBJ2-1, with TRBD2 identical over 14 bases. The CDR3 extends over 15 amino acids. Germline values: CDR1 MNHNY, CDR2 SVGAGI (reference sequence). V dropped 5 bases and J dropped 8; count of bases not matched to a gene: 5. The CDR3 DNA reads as TGTGCCAGCAGTGGGACTAGCGGGAGCATCCATGAGCAGTTCTTC. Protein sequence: CASSGTSGSIHEQFF.

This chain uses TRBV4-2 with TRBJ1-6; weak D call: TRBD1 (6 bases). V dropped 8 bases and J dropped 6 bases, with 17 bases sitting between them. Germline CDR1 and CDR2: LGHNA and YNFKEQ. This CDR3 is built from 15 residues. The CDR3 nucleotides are TGTGCCAGCGCCGGAACAGGGCAGACTAATTCACCCCTCCACTTT. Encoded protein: CASAGTGQTNSPLHF.

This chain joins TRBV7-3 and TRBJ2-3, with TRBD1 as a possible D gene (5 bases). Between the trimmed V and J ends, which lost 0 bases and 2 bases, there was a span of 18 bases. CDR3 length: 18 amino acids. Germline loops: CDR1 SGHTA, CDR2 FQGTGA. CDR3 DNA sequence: TGTGCCAGCAGCTTAACCCCATACAGGCTCACCGACACAGATACGCAGTATTTT. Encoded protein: CASSLTPYRLTDTDTQYF.

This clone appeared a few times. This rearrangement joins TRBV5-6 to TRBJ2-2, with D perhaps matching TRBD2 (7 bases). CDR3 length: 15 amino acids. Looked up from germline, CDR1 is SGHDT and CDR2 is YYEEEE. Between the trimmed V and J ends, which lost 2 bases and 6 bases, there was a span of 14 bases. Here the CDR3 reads CASSLRRGGAGELFF. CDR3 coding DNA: TGTGCCAGCAGCTTACGCAGGGGAGGGGCCGGGGAGCTGTTTTTT.

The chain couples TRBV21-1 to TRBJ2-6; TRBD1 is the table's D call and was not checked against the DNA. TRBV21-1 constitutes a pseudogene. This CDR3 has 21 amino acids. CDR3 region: CASSNEWRGDRPDSGANVLTF. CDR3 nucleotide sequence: TGTGCCAGCAGCAATGAATGGAGGGGGGACAGGCCCGACTCTGGGGCCAACGTCCTGACTTTC.

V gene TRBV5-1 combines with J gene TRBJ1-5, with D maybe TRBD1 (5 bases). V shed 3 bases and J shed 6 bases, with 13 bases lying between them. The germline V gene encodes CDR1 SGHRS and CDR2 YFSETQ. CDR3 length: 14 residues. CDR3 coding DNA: TGCGCCAGCAGCTCCGGTACTGGGGGTCAGCCCCAGCATTTT. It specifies CASSSGTGGQPQHF.

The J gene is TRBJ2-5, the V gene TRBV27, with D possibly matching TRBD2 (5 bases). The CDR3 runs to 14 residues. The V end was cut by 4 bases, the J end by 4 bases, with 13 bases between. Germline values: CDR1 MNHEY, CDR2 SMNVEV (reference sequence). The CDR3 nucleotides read TGTGCCAGCAGTTCGCCCGCTCGGGGAGAGACCCAGTACTTC. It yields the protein CASSSPARGETQYF.

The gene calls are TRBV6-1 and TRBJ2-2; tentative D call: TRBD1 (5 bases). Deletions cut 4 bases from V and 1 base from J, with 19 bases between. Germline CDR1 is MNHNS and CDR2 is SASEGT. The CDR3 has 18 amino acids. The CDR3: CASSGLRVWGQNTGELFF. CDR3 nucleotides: TGTGCCAGCAGTGGGTTAAGGGTTTGGGGCCAGAACACCGGGGAGCTGTTTTTT.

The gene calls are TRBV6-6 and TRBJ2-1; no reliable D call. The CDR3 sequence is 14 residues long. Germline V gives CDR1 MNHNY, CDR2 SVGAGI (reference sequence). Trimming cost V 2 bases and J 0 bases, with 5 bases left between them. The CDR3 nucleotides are TGTGCCAGCAGTTACAGGGACTCCTACAATGAGCAGTTCTTC. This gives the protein CASSYRDSYNEQFF.

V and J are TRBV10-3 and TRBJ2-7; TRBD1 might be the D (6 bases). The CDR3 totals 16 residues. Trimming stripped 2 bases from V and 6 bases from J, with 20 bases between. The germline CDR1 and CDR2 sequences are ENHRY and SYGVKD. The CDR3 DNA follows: TGTGCCATCAGTGAGGTAATCGGCAGGGGTCTGGTCGAGCAGTACTTC. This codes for CAISEVIGRGLVEQYF.

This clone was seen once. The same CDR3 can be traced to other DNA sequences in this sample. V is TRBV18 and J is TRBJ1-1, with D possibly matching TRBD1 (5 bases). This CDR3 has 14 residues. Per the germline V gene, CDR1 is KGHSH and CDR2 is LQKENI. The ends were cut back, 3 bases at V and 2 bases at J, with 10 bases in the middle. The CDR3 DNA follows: TGTGCCAGCTCACCGGGCAGGGTCAACACTGAAGCTTTCTTT. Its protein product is CASSPGRVNTEAFF.

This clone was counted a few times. The CDR3 reads CAWTPGQGYEQYF. CDR3 sequence (DNA): TGTGCCTGGACACCGGGACAGGGCTACGAGCAGTACTTC. This sequence joins TRBV30 and TRBJ2-7; 9 bases fit TRBD1. CDR1 GTSNPN and CDR2 SVGIG come from the germline V gene (reference sequence). After removal of 4 bases from V and 3 bases from J, the junction contained 4 bases not matched to a gene. The CDR3 covers 13 residues.

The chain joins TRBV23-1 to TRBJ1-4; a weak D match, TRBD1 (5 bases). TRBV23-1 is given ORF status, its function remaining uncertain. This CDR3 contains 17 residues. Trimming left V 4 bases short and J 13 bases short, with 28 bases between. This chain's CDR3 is CASSLSGSGAPLKGLFF. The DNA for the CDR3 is TGCGCCAGCAGTCTTTCGGGCAGCGGGGCCCCTTTAAAAGGACTGTTTTTT.

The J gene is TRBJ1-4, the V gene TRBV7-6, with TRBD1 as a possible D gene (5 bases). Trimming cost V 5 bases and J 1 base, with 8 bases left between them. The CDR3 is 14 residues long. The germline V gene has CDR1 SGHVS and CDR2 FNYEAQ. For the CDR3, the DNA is TGTGCCAGCAGCCGGGACTTAACTAATGAAAAACTGTTTTTT. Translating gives CASSRDLTNEKLFF.

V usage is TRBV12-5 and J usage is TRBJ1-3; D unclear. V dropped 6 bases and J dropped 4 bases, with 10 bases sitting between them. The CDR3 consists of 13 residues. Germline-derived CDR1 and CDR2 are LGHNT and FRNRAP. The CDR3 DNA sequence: TGTGCTAGTGGGCGGGGTTCGGGAAACACCATATATTTT. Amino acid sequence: CASGRGSGNTIYF.

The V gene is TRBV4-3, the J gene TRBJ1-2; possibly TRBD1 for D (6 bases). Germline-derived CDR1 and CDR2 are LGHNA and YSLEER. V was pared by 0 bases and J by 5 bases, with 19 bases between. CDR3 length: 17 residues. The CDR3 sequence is CASSQDYLGRGKYGYTF. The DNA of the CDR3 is TGCGCCAGCAGCCAAGATTATCTAGGCAGGGGAAAATATGGCTACACCTTC.

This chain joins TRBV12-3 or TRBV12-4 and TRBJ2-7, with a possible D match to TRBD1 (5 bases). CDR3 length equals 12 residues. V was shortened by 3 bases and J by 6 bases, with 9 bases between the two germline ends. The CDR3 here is CASSFGRAEQYF. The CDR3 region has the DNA TGTGCCAGCAGTTTCGGCAGGGCCGAGCAGTACTTC.